This TCR beta chain was recovered during a study of blood T cells in healthy people across ages (dated by TCRdb to between 2014 and 2017). Regarding the complete study: In model experiments, template switching captured roughly one uniquely barcoded TCR beta cDNA molecule for every two T cells. To track age-related changes in TCR beta repertoire diversity, the study relied on deep sequencing normalized with unique cDNA molecular identifiers. Using the same blood draw, the study looked at two additional independent replicas of 1 million unique cDNA reads for two donors, one aged 18 to 30 and the other aged 80 or older. The donors were divided into four age groups: young (average approximately 17 years), middle-aged (roughly 40), aged (roughly 60) and long-lived (approximately 74). Donors of different ages were randomly distributed across sequencing lanes to avoid experimental bias.

Study-wide findings and limitations: Estimates of total diversity based on one million sequenced T cells were considered lower bounds and underestimates. Observed TCR beta diversity per million T cells fell roughly linearly with age, and a significant reduction was already apparent by age around 39. Compared with the aged group, the long-lived group had more naive CD4+ T cells, fewer expanded clones and increased TCR diversity, a pattern suggesting age selection. Since profiling was done on bulk unsorted PBMCs, naive and antigen-experienced compartments could not be conclusively compared. The CMV infection status of donors was not known, potentially confounding age-related changes in expanded clonotypes. The percentage of naive T cells measured by flow cytometry correlated strongly with observed TCR beta diversity.

Donors were roughly 40 systemically healthy Caucasian individuals from Russia aged about 6 to 100 years. Each donor gave roughly 9 milliliters of peripheral blood, drawn into EDTA-treated Vacutainer tubes. PBMCs were isolated by Ficoll-Paque density-gradient centrifugation, with at least 6 million obtained per sample. Trizol reagent was used to extract total RNA from PBMCs, with at least 5.5 micrograms per sample. For every donor, an aliquot of PBMCs went through flow cytometry to measure the percentages of naive CD45RAhigh/CD27high T cells. On this clonotype itself: Its antigen specificity is not known. No per-base quality is available; no much larger clone lies one base away.

V ends up 4 bases short and J 0 bases short, with an unmatched junction base count of 6. From its cysteine to its phenylalanine, the CDR3 spans 15 amino acids. Just CDR3 DNA is preserved here, 45 bases in frame from base 1. The germline V gene encodes CDR1 SGDLS and CDR2 YYNGEE. The library was prepared using 5' RACE. Sequencing instrument: Illumina HiSeq 2500. A second PCR of roughly 7 to 11 cycles was performed with a sample-barcoded 5' primer and a J-beta primer mix. Each TCR beta cDNA molecule received a unique molecular identifier from a template-switch 5' adaptor carrying 12 random nucleotides. Each sample yielded at least 2.5 million CDR3-containing paired-end reads. First-strand cDNA was synthesized from all RNA with the Mint cDNA synthesis kit, primed by a TRBC-specific oligonucleotide. Following uracil-DNA glycosylase treatment, all cDNA underwent a first 18-cycle PCR with the universal primers M1SS and BC2_uni_R. Per the authors' processing: Normalization of each sample was performed by random selection of 1 million high-quality reads, each carrying a distinct molecular identifier. Instead of being binned into consensus sequences, reads with shared molecular identifiers were discarded. CDR3 identification, clonotype clustering and error correction used MiTCR with a Q25 quality threshold and the strictest error-elimination algorithm. Lower-bound total TCR beta diversity was estimated with a nonparametric unseen species model using Euler transformation. TCRdb passed the public sequencing reads through fastp at Q25 and MiXCR, retaining productive beta sequences. Merged by CDR3 protein, the rows form single entries marked with the most common genes and DNA. The V and J calls come from TCRdb's annotation, not from the publication. Recorded for this sample are roughly 1.5 million distinct CDR3 sequences; approximately 43% of them occurred a single time. The ten largest account for around 4% of the sample.

The TCR sequence derives from a woman between 18 and 29 years old in good health. The sample comprised blood. The receptor chain draws on TRBV9 and TRBJ1-1; 7 junctional bases match TRBD1. The bases are TGTGCCAGCAGCCCCAGGGGGAATATGAACACTGAAGCTTTCTTT. This gives the protein CASSPRGNMNTEAFF.